The 4 T cell receptor beta chains given below trace back to one sample, sequenced in a study of PD-1 blockade in classical Hodgkin lymphoma. Relapse after autologous stem cell transplantation occurred in every patient, and brentuximab vedotin exposure varied. CD8+ T cells were isolated from thawed PBMCs by magnetic negative selection. Libraries were prepared by immunoSEQ multiplex PCR; TCRdb keeps only in-frame clonotypes and omits some of them. The sample has roughly 11,000 clones; about four fifths are singletons. Material: CD8+ T cells from blood, obtained at baseline. All receptors derive from a human donor with classical Hodgkin lymphoma.

The chain employs TRBV29-1 and TRBJ2-1, with D hard to call. CDR3 size: 10 residues. Trimming cost V 4 bases and J 5 bases, with 3 bases left between them. The germline V gene has CDR1 SQVTM and CDR2 ANQGSEA. The CDR3 protein is CSVADNEQFF. The CDR3 DNA is TGCAGCGTTGCTGACAATGAGCAGTTCTTC.

This clone occurred a few times. This chain joins TRBV25-1 and TRBJ2-2; the D is unclear. The CDR3 spans 13 residues. Germline V CDR1 and CDR2: MGHDK, SYGVNS. V lost 2 bases to trimming and J lost 5 bases, with 6 bases between them. In nucleotides, the CDR3 is TGTGCCAGCAGTGAAGTAGGGACCGGGGAGCTGTTTTTT. Its protein is CASSEVGTGELFF. The complete variable domain, with remaining parts taken from reference TRBV25-1 and TRBJ2-2, reads EADIYQTPRYLVIGTGKKITLECSQTMGHDKMYWYQQDPGMELHLIHYSYGVNSTEKGDLSSESTVSRIRTEHFPLTLESARPSHTSQYLCASSEVGTGELFFGEGSRLTVL.

The CDR3 DNA reads as TGTGCCAGCAGCTTTCGCTGGACAGTTCAAGAGACCCAGTACTTC. This encodes CASSFRWTVQETQYF. This chain connects TRBV13 to TRBJ2-5; possible D gene TRBD1, 6 bases. CDR1 is PRHDT, CDR2 FYEKMQ, per germline (reference sequence). The CDR3 is 15 residues long. Trimming left V 3 bases short and J 2 bases short, with 13 bases between. Supplemented by reference TRBV13 and TRBJ2-5, the full variable domain reads AAGVIQSPRHLIKEKRETATLKCYPIPRHDTVYWYQQGPGQDPQFLISFYEKMQSDKGSIPDRFSAQQFSDYHSELNMSSLELGDSALYFCASSFRWTVQETQYFGPGTRLLVL.

The chain carries TRBV5-6 and TRBJ2-7; 15 positions agree with TRBD2. Germline-derived CDR1 and CDR2 are SGHDT and YYEEEE. The CDR3 extends over 17 amino acids. Unmatched junction bases numbered 5, after V lost 2 bases and J lost 2 bases. CDR3 loop: CASSFGLAGGFPYEQYF. CDR3 DNA: TGTGCCAGCAGCTTCGGACTAGCGGGAGGGTTCCCCTACGAGCAGTACTTC. Based on the CDR3 plus reference TRBV5-6 and TRBJ2-7, the full variable domain is DAGVTQSPTHLIKTRGQQVTLRCSPKSGHDTVSWYQQALGQGPQFIFQYYEEEERQRGNFPDRFSGHQFPNYSSELNVNALLLGDSALYLCASSFGLAGGFPYEQYFGPGTRLTVT.